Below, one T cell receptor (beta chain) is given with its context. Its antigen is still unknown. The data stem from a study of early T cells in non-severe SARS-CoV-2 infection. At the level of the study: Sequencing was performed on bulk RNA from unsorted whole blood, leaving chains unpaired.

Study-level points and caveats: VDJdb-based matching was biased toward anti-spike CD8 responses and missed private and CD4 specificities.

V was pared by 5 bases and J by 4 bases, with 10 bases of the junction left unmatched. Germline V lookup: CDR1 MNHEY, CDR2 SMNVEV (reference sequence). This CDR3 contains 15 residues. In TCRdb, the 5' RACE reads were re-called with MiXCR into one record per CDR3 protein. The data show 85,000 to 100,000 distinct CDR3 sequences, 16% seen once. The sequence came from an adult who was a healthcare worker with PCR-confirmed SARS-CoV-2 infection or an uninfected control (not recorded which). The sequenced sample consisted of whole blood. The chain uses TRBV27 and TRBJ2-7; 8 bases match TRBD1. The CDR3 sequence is CASSPATGVLYEQYF. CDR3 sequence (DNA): TGTGCCAGCAGTCCCGCGACAGGGGTGTTGTACGAGCAGTACTTC.